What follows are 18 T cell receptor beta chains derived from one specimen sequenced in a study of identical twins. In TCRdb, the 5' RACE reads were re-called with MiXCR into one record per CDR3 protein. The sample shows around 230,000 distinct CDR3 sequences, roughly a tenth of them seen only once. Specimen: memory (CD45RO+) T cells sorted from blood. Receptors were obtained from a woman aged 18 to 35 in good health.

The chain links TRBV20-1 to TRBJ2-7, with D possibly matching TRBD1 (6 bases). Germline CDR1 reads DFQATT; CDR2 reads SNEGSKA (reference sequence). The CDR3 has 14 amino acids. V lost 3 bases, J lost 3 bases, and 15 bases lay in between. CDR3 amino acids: CSASWGRGYYEQYF. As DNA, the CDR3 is TGCAGTGCTAGCTGGGGCAGGGGATACTACGAGCAGTACTTC.

The CDR3 loop reads CASSLASGAEGTDTQYF. For the CDR3, the DNA is TGCGCCAGCAGCCTGGCGTCCGGGGCTGAGGGCACAGATACGCAGTATTTT. The chain uses TRBV5-1 and TRBJ2-3, with D possibly called TRBD1 or TRBD2 (5 bases each). Germline V gene data show CDR1 as SGHRS and CDR2 as YFSETQ. CDR3 length: 17 amino acids. Trimming took off 4 bases at V and 1 base at J, with 19 bases between the two ends.

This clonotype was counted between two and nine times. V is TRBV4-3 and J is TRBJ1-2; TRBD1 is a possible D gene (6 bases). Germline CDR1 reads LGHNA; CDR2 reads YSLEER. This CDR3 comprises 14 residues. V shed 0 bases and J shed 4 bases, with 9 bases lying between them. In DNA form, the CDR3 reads TGCGCCAGCAGCCAAGAGAACAGGGCCTATGGCTACACCTTC. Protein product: CASSQENRAYGYTF.

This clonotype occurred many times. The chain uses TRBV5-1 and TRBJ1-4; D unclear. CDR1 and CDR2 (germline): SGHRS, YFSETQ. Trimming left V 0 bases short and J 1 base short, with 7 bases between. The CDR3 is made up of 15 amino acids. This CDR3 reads CASSLGWGTNEKLFF. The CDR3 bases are TGCGCCAGCAGCTTGGGATGGGGAACTAATGAAAAACTGTTTTTT.

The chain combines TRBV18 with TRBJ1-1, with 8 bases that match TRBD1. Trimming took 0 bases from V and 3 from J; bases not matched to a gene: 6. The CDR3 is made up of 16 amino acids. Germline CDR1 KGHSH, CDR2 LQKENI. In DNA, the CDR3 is TGTGCCAGCTCACCACCGGCATGGACAGGGCACACTGAAGCTTTCTTT. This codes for CASSPPAWTGHTEAFF.

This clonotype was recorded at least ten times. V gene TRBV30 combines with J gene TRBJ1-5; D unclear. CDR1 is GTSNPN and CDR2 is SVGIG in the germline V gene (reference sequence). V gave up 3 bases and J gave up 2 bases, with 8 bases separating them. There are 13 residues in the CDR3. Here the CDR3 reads CAWSAPGNQPQHF. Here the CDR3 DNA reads TGTGCCTGGAGCGCCCCCGGCAATCAGCCCCAGCATTTT.

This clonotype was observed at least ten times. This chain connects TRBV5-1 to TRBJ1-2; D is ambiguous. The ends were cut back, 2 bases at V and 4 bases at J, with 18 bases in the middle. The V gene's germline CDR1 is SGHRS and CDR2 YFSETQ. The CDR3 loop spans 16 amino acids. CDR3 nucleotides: TGCGCCAGCAGCTTTTCCACTTCCCACGGCGGCTATGGCTACACCTTC. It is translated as CASSFSTSHGGYGYTF.

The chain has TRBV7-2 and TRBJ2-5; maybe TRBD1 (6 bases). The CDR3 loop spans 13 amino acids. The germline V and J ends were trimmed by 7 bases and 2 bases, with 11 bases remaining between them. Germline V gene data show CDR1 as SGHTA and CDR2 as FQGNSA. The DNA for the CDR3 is TGTGCCAGCACTCAGGGGAGTCAAGAGACCCAGTACTTC. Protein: CASTQGSQETQYF.

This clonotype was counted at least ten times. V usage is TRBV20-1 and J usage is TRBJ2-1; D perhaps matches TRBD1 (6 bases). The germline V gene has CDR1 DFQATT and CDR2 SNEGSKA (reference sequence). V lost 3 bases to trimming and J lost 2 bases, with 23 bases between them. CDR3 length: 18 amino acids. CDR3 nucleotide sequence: TGCAGTGCTAGGTACCCGTATTCTAGGGGGATCGCCTACAATGAGCAGTTCTTC. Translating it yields CSARYPYSRGIAYNEQFF.

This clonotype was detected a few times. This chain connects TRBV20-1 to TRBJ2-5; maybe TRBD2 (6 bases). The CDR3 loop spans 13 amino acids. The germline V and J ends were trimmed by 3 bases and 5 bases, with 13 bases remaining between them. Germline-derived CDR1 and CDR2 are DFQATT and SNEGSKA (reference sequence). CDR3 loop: CSASPGADETQYF. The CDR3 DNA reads TGCAGTGCTAGCCCGGGAGCGGACGAGACCCAGTACTTC.

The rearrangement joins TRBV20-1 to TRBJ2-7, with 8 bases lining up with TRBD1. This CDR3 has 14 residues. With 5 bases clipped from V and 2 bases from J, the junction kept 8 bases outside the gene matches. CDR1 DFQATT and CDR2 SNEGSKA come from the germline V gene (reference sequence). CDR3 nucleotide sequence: TGCAGTGCTTCACCCGGGACAGGAGCCTACGAGCAGTACTTC. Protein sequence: CSASPGTGAYEQYF.

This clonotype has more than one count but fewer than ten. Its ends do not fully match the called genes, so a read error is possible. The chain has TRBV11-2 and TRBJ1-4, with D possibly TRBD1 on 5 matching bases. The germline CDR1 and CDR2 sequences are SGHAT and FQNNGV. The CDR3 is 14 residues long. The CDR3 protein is CASSLRGFGEKLSF. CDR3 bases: TGTGCCAGCAGCTTAAGGGGTTTTGGTGAAAAACTGTCTTTT.

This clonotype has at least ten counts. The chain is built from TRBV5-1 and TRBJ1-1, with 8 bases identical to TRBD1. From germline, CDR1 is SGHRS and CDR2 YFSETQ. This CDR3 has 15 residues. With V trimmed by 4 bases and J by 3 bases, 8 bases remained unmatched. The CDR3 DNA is TGCGCCAGCAGCCACCAAGGACAGGGAGACACTGAAGCTTTCTTT. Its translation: CASSHQGQGDTEAFF.

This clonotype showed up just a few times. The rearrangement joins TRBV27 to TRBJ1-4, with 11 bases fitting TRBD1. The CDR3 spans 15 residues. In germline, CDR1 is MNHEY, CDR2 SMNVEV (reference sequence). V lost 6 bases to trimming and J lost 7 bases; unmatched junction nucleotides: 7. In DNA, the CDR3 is TGTGCCAGCAGCGCCCTGGGACAGGGGGGTGAAAAACTGTTTTTT. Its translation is CASSALGQGGEKLFF. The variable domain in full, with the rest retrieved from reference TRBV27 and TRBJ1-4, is EAQVTQNPRYLITVTGKKLTVTCSQNMNHEYMSWYRQDPGLGLRQIYYSMNVEVTDKGDVPEGYKVSRKEKRNFPLILESPSPNQTSLYFCASSALGQGGEKLFFGSGTQLSVL.

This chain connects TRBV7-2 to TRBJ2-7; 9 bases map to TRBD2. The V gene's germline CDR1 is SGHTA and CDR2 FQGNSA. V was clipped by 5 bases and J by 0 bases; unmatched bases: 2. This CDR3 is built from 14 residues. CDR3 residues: CASSRTSASYEQYF. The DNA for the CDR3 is TGTGCCAGCAGCCGGACTAGCGCCTCCTACGAGCAGTACTTC.

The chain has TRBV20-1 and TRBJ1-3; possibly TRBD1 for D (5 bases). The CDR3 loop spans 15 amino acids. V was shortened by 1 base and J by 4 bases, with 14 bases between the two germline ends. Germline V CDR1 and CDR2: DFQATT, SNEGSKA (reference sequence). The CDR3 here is CSARGGPIVGNTIYF. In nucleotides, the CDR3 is TGCAGTGCTAGAGGGGGCCCCATTGTCGGAAACACCATATATTTT.

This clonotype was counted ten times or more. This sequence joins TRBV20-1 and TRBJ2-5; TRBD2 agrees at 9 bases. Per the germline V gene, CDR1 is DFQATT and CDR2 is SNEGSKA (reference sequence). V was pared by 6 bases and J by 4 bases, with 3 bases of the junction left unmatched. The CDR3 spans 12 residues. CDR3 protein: CSALLAGETQYF. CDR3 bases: TGCAGTGCGCTACTAGCGGGAGAGACCCAGTACTTC.

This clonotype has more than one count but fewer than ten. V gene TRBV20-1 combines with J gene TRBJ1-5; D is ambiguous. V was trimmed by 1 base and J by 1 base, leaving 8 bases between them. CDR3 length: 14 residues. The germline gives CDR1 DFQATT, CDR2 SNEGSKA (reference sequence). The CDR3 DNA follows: TGCAGTGCTAGAGCCCAAAGGAGCAATCAGCCCCAGCATTTT. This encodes CSARAQRSNQPQHF.